This T cell receptor beta chain was documented in a study of shared clonotypes between healthy human individuals. Trimming took off 1 base at V and 1 base at J, with 5 bases between the two ends. CDR1 is SGHDN, CDR2 FVKESK, per germline. The CDR3 has 13 amino acids. The protocol was immunoSEQ multiplex PCR, while the TCRdb copy is restricted to in-frame clones and leaves out a portion. The sample consists of 2 million to 2.5 million clones, around 95% of them appearing once. Input material: naive CD4+ T cells sorted from blood. Subset of the sample: CD45RA+ positively selected. The chain carries TRBV14 and TRBJ2-7; no definite D call. The receptor was derived from a man aged 18-30 years in good health. DNA for the CDR3: TGTGCCAGCAGCCAAGTCAGGTCCTACGAGCAGTACTTC. It yields the protein CASSQVRSYEQYF.